The table lists the clone carrying this T cell receptor beta chain with a count of one. Trimming pared 5 bases from V and 0 bases from J, leaving 10 bases between. CDR1 SEHNR and CDR2 FQNEAQ come from the germline V gene (reference sequence). The CDR3 contains 14 residues. Library construction involved attaching unique molecular identifiers to individual cDNA molecules, which allowed quantitative, reproducible TCR counting. Per the authors' pipeline: Ranging from roughly 23,224 to 750,000, TCR counts per sample had a median value of approximately 99,000. MiXCR, applied by TCRdb to the RACE reads, yields one record per CDR3 protein. These V and J calls derive from TCRdb rather than the authors' analysis. The sample shows around 300,000 distinct CDR3 sequences, roughly 7.7% of them seen only once. The entry originates in a study of human T cells and chemical hapten exposure. Time point described: pre-sensitization, week 0. As for treatment: therapeutic diphenylcyclopropenone sensitization with weekly scalp DPC.

The source is a man aged 18-30 years with alopecia areata. Some clones in this sample may be carry-over from other donors' samples. The chain joins TRBV7-9 to TRBJ2-5; D perhaps matches TRBD1 (5 bases). This specimen consisted of whole blood, obtained in connection with sensitization to the hapten diphenylcyclopropenone (DPC). CDR3 residues: CASSADTYQETQYF. In nucleotides, the CDR3 is TGTGCCAGCAGCGCGGACACTTACCAAGAGACCCAGTACTTC.